Below, one T cell receptor (beta chain) is given with its context. The target antigen is unknown. This entry belongs to a study of cytomegalovirus exposure and HLA in healthy donors. The trim removed 5 bases at V and 5 bases at J, leaving 12 bases unmatched. Germline lookup yields CDR1 MNHEY and CDR2 SVGAGI. The CDR3 contains 15 residues. Study-level points and caveats: As a later analysis showed, a missense DCLRE1C variant was linked to trimming of TCR beta V- and J-genes. Later work found that TCR association rates differed between HLA loci; DRB1 had the most and HLA-C the fewest.

PCR used 60 Vbeta primers and 13 Jbeta primers. Clones were sequenced by immunoSEQ multiplex PCR, and TCRdb holds only the in-frame ones, with some missing. Of 95,000 to 100,000 clones detected, about 81% appear once; the ten largest clones hold roughly a tenth. The sample taken for sequencing was PBMCs. The clonotype was recovered from a man aged 45-60 years in good health and CMV-seronegative. The J gene is TRBJ2-7, the V gene TRBV6-5; TRBD1 matches 7 bases. CDR3 nucleotide sequence: TGTGCCAGCAGTCCCAATCGACAGGGAAAGAACGAGCAGTACTTC. Residues: CASSPNRQGKNEQYF.